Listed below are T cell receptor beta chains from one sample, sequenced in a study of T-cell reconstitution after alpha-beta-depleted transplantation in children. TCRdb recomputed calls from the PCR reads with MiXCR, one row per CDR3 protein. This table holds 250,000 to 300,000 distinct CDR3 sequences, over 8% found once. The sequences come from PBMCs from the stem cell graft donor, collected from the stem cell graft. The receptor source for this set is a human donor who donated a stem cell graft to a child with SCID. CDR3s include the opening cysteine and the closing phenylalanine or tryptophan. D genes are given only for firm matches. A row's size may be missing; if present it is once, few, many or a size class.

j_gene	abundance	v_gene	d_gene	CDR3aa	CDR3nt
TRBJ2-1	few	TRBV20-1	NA	CSARTVHNEQFF	TGCAGTGCTAGGACGGTACACAATGAGCAGTTCTTC
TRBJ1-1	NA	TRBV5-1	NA	CASSLWGTGRNTEAFF	TGCGCCAGCAGCTTGTGGGGGACCGGCAGAAACACTGAAGCTTTCTTT
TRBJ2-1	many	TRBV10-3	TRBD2	CAISEGLAGGAEQFF	TGTGCCATCAGTGAAGGACTAGCGGGGGGGGCAGAGCAGTTCTTC
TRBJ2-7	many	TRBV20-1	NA	CSARTPAGMHEQYF	TGCAGTGCCCGAACCCCGGCAGGGATGCACGAGCAGTACTTC
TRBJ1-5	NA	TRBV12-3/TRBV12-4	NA	CASRTSGRFQPQHF	TGTGCCAGCAGGACCTCAGGGAGATTCCAGCCCCAGCATTTT
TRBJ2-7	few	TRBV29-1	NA	CSVRVGGLEQYF	TGCAGCGTTCGGGTAGGGGGGCTCGAGCAGTACTTC
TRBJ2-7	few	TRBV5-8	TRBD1	CASSLYRGRQAEQYF	TGTGCCAGCAGCTTGTATAGGGGGCGCCAGGCCGAGCAGTACTTC
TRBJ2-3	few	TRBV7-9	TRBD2	CASSLEASGGAVDTQYF	TGTGCCAGCAGCTTAGAGGCTAGCGGGGGGGCCGTAGATACGCAGTATTTT
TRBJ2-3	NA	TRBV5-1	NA	CASSMGGPSPDTQYF	TGCGCCAGCAGTATGGGGGGGCCCTCCCCAGATACGCAGTATTTT
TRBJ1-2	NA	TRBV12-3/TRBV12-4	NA	CASSSGTVRGYGYTF	TGTGCCAGCAGCTCGGGGACGGTGCGAGGCTATGGCTACACCTTC
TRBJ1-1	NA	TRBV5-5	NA	CASSSYSGSEAFF	TGTGCCAGCAGCTCCTATTCCGGCTCCGAAGCTTTCTTT
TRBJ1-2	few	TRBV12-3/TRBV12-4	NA	CASRASNYGYTF	TGTGCCAGCAGAGCAAGTAACTATGGCTACACCTTC
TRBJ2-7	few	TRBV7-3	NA	CASSLTRAASYEQYF	TGTGCCAGCAGCTTAACCAGAGCCGCATCCTACGAGCAGTACTTC
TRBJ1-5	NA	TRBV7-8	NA	CASSLAQPQHF	TGTGCCAGCAGCTTAGCTCAGCCCCAGCATTTT
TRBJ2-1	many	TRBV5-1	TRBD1	CASSLTGTGNSAEQFF	TGCGCCAGCAGCCTGACCGGGACAGGGAATTCAGCTGAGCAGTTCTTC
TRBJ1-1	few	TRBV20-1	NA	CSAVVVRGTEAFF	TGCAGTGCCGTAGTAGTCCGCGGCACTGAAGCTTTCTTT
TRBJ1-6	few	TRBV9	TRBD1	CASSTTDRGQSPLHF	TGTGCCAGCAGCACCACAGACAGGGGACAGTCACCCCTCCACTTT
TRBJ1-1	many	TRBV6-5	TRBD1	CASSTTGQGGFF	TGTGCCAGCAGTACCACTGGACAGGGCGGTTTCTTT
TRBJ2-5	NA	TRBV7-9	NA	CASSTRTEETKYF	TGTGCCAGCAGCACCCGGACCGAAGAGACCAAGTACTTC
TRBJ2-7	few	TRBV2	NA	CASSETEGQYF	TGTGCCAGCAGTGAAACCGAAGGGCAGTACTTC
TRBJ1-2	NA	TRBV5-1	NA	CASSLETDGYTF	TGCGCCAGCAGCTTGGAAACAGATGGCTACACCTTC
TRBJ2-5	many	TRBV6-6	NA	CASSYYREETQYF	TGTGCCAGCAGTTACTACAGGGAGGAGACCCAGTACTTC
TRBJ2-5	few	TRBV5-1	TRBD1	CASNRGQGETQYF	TGCGCCAGCAACAGGGGGCAGGGAGAGACCCAGTACTTC
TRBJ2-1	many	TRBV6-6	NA	CASSGHNEQFF	TGTGCCAGCAGCGGGCACAATGAGCAGTTCTTC
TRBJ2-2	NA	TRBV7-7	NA	CASSQTRVAVELFF	TGTGCTAGCAGCCAAACGCGGGTCGCCGTGGAGCTGTTTTTT
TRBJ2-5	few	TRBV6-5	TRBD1	CASSRTGGLQETQYF	TGTGCCAGCAGCCGGACAGGGGGCCTCCAAGAGACCCAGTACTTC
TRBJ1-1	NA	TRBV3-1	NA	CASSPRLASMNTEAFF	TGTGCCAGCAGCCCCCGTTTGGCATCAATGAACACTGAAGCTTTCTTT
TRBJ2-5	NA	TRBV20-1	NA	CSARTGRSFQETQYF	TGCAGTGCTAGAACAGGCAGGTCATTTCAAGAGACCCAGTACTTC
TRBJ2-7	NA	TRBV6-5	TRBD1	CASSYSGLGQGREQYF	TGTGCCAGCAGTTACTCGGGGTTGGGACAGGGGCGTGAGCAGTACTTC
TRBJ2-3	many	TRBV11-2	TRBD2	CASGYGTSGDTQYF	TGTGCCAGCGGATACGGGACTAGTGGGGATACGCAGTATTTT